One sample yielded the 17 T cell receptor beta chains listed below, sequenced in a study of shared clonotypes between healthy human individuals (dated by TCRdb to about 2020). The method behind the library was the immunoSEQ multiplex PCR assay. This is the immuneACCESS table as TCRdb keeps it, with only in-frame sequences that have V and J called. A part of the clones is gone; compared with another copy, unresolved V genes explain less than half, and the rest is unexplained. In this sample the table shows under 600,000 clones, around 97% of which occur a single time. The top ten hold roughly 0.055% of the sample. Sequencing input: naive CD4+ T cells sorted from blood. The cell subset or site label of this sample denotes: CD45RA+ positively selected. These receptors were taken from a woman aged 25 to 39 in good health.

DNA for the CDR3: TGTGCCAGTAGTCCCACGGGACTAGCGGGAGAGTACTTC. Protein sequence: CASSPTGLAGEYF. V and J are TRBV2 and TRBJ2-7; 14 bases map to TRBD2. Germline V lookup: CDR1 SNHLY, CDR2 FYNNEI. The CDR3 is made up of 13 amino acids. J gave up 11 bases and V 9 bases, and 9 bases lay outside the gene matches.

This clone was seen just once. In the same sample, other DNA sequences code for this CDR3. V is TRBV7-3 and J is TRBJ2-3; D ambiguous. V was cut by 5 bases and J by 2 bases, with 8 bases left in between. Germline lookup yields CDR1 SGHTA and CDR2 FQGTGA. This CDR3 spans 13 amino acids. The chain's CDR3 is CASSPRNTDTQYF. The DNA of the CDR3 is TGTGCCAGCAGCCCCCGAAACACAGATACGCAGTATTTT.

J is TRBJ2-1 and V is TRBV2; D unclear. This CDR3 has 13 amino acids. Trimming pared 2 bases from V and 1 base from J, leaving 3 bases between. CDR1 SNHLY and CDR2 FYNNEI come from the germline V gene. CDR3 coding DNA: TGTGCCAGCAGTGAAAGGTCCTACAATGAGCAGTTCTTC. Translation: CASSERSYNEQFF.

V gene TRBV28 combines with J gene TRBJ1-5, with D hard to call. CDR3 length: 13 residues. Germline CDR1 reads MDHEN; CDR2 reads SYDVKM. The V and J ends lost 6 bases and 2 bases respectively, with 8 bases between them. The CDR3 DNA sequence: TGTGCCAGCAGCCTGTCAGGCAATCAGCCCCAGCATTTT. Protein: CASSLSGNQPQHF. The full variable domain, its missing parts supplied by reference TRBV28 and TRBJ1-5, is DVKVTQSSRYLVKRTGEKVFLECVQDMDHENMFWYRQDPGLGLRLIYFSYDVKMKEKGDIPEGYSVSREKKERFSLILESASTNQTSMYLCASSLSGNQPQHFGDGTRLSIL.

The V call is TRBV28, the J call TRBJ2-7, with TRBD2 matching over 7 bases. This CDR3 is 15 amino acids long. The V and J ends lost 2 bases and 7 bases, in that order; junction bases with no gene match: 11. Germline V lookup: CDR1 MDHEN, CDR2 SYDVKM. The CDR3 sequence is CASSLGGTGGREQYF. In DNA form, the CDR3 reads TGTGCCAGCAGTTTAGGGGGAACGGGAGGTAGGGAGCAGTACTTC.

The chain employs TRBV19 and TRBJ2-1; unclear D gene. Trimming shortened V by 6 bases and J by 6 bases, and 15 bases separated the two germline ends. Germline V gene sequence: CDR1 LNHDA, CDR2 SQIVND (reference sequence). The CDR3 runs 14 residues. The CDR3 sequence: CASRSRRSGNEQFF. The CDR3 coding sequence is TGTGCCAGTAGATCCCGCCGTTCTGGCAATGAGCAGTTCTTC.

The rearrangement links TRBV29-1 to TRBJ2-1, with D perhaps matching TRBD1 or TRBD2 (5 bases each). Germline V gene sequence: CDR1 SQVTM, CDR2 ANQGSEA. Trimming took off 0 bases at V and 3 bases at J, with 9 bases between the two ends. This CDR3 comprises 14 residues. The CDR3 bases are TGCAGCGTTGAAGAAAGAGGGGTCTACAATGAGCAGTTCTTC. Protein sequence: CSVEERGVYNEQFF.

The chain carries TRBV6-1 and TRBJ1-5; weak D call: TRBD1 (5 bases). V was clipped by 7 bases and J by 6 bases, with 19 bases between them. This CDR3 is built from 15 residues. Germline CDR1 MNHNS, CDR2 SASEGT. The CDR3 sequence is CASTQTPNGGQPQHF. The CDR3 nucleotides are TGTGCCAGCACCCAGACACCCAACGGGGGTCAGCCCCAGCATTTT.

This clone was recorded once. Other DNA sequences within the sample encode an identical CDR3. The CDR3 here is CASSLAGLQETQYF. The CDR3 DNA follows: TGCGCCAGCAGCTTGGCGGGGCTCCAAGAGACCCAGTACTTC. The chain combines TRBV5-1 with TRBJ2-5; D assignment may be TRBD1 or TRBD2 (5 bases each). The V gene's germline CDR1 is SGHRS and CDR2 YFSETQ. The V end was cut by 0 bases, the J end by 1 base, with 7 bases between. CDR3 length: 14 amino acids.

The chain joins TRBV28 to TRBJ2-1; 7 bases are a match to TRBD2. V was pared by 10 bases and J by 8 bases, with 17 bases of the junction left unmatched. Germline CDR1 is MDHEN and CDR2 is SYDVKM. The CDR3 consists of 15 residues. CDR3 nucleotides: TGTGCCACCAAAATTGGGGCTAGCGGCGGCGATGAGCAGTTCTTC. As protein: CATKIGASGGDEQFF.

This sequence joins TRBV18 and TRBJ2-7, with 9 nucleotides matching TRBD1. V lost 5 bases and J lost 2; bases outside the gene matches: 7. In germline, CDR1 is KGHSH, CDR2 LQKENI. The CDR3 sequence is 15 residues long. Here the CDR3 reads CASSLSRDRAYEQYF. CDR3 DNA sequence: TGTGCCAGCTCATTGTCCCGGGACAGGGCCTACGAGCAGTACTTC. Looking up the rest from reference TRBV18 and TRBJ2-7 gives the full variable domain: NAGVMQNPRHLVRRRGQEARLRCSPMKGHSHVYWYRQLPEEGLKFMVYLQKENIIDESGMPKERFSAEFPKEGPSILRIQQVVRGDSAAYFCASSLSRDRAYEQYFGPGTRLTVT.

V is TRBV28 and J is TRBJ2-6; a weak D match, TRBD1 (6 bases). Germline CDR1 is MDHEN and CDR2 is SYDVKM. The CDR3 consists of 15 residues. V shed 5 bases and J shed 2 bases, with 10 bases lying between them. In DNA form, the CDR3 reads TGTGCCAGCAGTGCCCACAGGGCTGGGGCCAACGTCCTGACTTTC. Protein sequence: CASSAHRAGANVLTF.

The CDR3 sequence is CASSLIASSGANVLTF. For the CDR3, the DNA is TGTGCCAGCAGCTTAATCGCATCCTCTGGGGCCAACGTCCTGACTTTC. The chain links TRBV7-6 to TRBJ2-6, with unresolved D. Germline V CDR1 and CDR2: SGHVS, FNYEAQ. V lost 2 bases to trimming and J lost 0 bases, with 8 bases between them. The CDR3 has 16 residues. Based on the CDR3 plus reference TRBV7-6 and TRBJ2-6, the full variable domain is GAGVSQSPRYKVTKRGQDVALRCDPISGHVSLYWYRQALGQGPEFLTYFNYEAQQDKSGLPNDRFSAERPEGSISTLTIQRTEQRDSAMYRCASSLIASSGANVLTFGAGSRLTVL.

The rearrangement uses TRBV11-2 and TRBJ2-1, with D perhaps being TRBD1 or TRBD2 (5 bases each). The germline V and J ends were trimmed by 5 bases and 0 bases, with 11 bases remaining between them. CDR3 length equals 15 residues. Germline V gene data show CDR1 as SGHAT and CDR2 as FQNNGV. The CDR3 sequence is CASSTTGGSYNEQFF. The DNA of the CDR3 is TGTGCCAGCAGCACAACAGGAGGCTCCTACAATGAGCAGTTCTTC.

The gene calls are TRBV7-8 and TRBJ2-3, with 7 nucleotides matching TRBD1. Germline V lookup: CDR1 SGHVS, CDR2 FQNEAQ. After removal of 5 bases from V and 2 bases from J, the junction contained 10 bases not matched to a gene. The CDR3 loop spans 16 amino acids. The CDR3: CASSRGQDEATDTQYF. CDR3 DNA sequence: TGTGCCAGCAGCCGCGGACAGGACGAGGCCACAGATACGCAGTATTTT.

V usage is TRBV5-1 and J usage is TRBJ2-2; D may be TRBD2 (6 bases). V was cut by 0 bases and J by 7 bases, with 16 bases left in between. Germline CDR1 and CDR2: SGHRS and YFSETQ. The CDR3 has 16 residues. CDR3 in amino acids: CASSLAPGEAIGELFF. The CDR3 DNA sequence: TGCGCCAGCAGCTTGGCCCCGGGGGAGGCGATCGGGGAGCTGTTTTTT.

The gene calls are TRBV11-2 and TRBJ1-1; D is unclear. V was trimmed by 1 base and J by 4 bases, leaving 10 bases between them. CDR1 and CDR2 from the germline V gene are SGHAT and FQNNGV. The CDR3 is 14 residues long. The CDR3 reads CASSLVRGSTEAFF. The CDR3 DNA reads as TGTGCCAGCAGCTTAGTTCGTGGCAGCACTGAAGCTTTCTTT.